The clone carrying this T cell receptor beta chain appeared many times. What it binds is not known. Separate cDNA molecules each had unique molecular identifiers attached to them. MiXCR, run by TCRdb on the 5' RACE reads, gives a single entry per CDR3 protein. This repertoire shows about 69,000 distinct CDR3 sequences, over 3.5% found once; its top ten account for about 3.6%. This specimen comes from a study of early T cells in non-severe SARS-CoV-2 infection. Study-level background: Unsorted whole-blood RNA was sequenced in bulk, leaving chains unpaired. General study points: A preference for anti-spike CD8 responses marked VDJdb matching, which missed private and CD4 specificities.

Trimming pared 6 bases from V and 0 bases from J, leaving 6 bases between. The CDR3 runs to 12 residues. From germline, CDR1 is WSHSY and CDR2 SAAADI. Sequenced here: whole blood, sampled at baseline. The source is an adult who was a healthcare worker with PCR-confirmed SARS-CoV-2 infection or an uninfected control (not recorded which). The donor label of this sample is uncertain. This rearrangement joins TRBV10-2 to TRBJ2-7; D not resolved. The DNA for the CDR3 is TGCGCCAGCAGCGGTAGCTCCTACGAGCAGTACTTC. It specifies CASSGSSYEQYF.